This T cell receptor beta chain came from a study of cytomegalovirus exposure and HLA in healthy donors. The wider study: Some 85 million unique TCRs, all from HLA-typed donors, were included in an early release of the data. Most donors, about 82% of a few hundred genotyped, fell in the Caucasian-associated ancestry cluster. Study outcomes and limitations: The presence/absence work took it that sequencing depth was about the same across donors. TCR beta chains numbering under 200 were designated cytomegalovirus-associated.

In the case of this clone: Its antigen is not identified.

The PCR ran on 60 Vbeta and 13 Jbeta primers. Sequencing was performed with immunoSEQ multiplex PCR; in TCRdb, only in-frame clones are kept and a portion is missing. The sample carries 90,000 to 95,000 clones, around 80% recorded once. Germline V gene data show CDR1 as SGHKS and CDR2 as YYEKEE (reference sequence). The V and J ends lost 5 bases and 5 bases, in that order; junction bases with no gene match: 14. The CDR3 runs 17 residues. The origin of this receptor is a male donor in good health and CMV-seropositive. The chain couples TRBV5-5 to TRBJ2-1, with 9 bases that match TRBD1. Sequencing used PBMCs. The CDR3 here is CASSPSTGTGTNNEQFF. The DNA of the CDR3 is TGTGCCAGCAGTCCATCTACCGGGACAGGGACCAACAATGAGCAGTTCTTC.